This T cell receptor beta chain was captured by sequencing in a study of OX40 agonist ivuxolimab in advanced cancers. As for the study in general: Dosing consisted of intravenous ivuxolimab at 0.01 to 10 mg/kg every 2 weeks.

Broader study findings: The specificity for antigen of the expanded peripheral T cells was not determined. Within 6 weeks, CD4+ and CD8+ blood T cells expanded clonally at 0.1 to 3.0 mg/kg.

TCRdb's table, derived via immunoSEQ multiplex PCR, lists solely in-frame clones and lacks some. Among approximately 61,000 clones, 65% to 85% were seen once, and the ten largest hold approximately 1.9%. A note on this clone: The antigen remains undetermined.

V lost 4 bases to trimming and J lost 2 bases; unmatched junction nucleotides: 4. The CDR3 consists of 17 residues. CDR1 SGHDN and CDR2 FVKESK come from the germline V gene. This chain links TRBV14 with TRBJ2-1; 14 positions match TRBD2. The sample in question was CD4+ or CD8+ T cells sorted from blood, obtained in a trial of the OX40 agonist ivuxolimab. The source is an adult with an advanced solid tumor such as melanoma, head and neck, liver or kidney cancer. Here the CDR3 DNA reads TGTGCCAGCAGCCGAGGACTAGCGGGAGGTGCCTACAATGAGCAGTTCTTC. It is translated as CASSRGLAGGAYNEQFF.